Listed here are 22 T cell receptor beta chains from one sample, sequenced in a study of blood T cell repertoires in COVID-19. Assay: immunoSEQ multiplex PCR; the TCRdb copy retains only in-frame clones and omits some. The sample carries approximately 470,000 clones, around 87% recorded once. Sequencing was carried out using PBMCs or T cells enriched from blood (not recorded which). The receptors stem from a woman under 30 who had recovered from COVID-19.

This chain connects TRBV6-6 to TRBJ2-5, with D possibly being TRBD2 (5 bases). CDR3 length: 16 residues. Germline lookup yields CDR1 MNHNY and CDR2 SVGAGI (reference sequence). V was cut by 6 bases and J by 5 bases, with 22 bases left in between. The CDR3, as DNA: TGTGCCAGCAGCCTAACCACTGTTCCTAGGAGGGAGACCCAGTACTTC. Protein sequence: CASSLTTVPRRETQYF.

This chain links TRBV3-1 (or the pseudogene TRBV3-2) with TRBJ2-2; possible D gene TRBD1, 6 bases. Germline values: CDR1 LGHDT, CDR2 YNNKEL (reference sequence). The CDR3 consists of 14 residues. Trimming took off 4 bases at V and 7 bases at J, with 13 bases between the two ends. The CDR3 loop reads CASSLRGFDGELFF. The DNA of the CDR3 is TGTGCCAGCAGCCTGAGGGGGTTTGACGGGGAGCTGTTTTTT.

This clone was observed a few times. CDR3 sequence: CASSGTSPREGNQPQHF. The CDR3 DNA follows: TGCGCCAGCAGCGGTACCTCGCCAAGGGAGGGCAATCAGCCCCAGCATTTT. V usage is TRBV10-1 and J usage is TRBJ1-5; D is ambiguous. Germline CDR1 and CDR2: WNHNN and SYGVQD (reference sequence). Between the trimmed V and J ends, which lost 6 bases and 2 bases, there was a span of 20 bases. The CDR3 is 17 amino acids.

This sequence joins TRBV6-5 and TRBJ1-4; unclear D gene. Germline assignment: CDR1 MNHEY and CDR2 SVGAGI. This CDR3 contains 13 residues. Trimming shortened V by 10 bases and J by 10 bases, and 19 bases separated the two germline ends. The CDR3 nucleotides read TGTGCCACCCGGGATCTCGGGTTGGGAAAACTGTTTTTT. Residues: CATRDLGLGKLFF.

The chain uses TRBV30 and TRBJ2-5; TRBD2 is a possible D gene (5 bases). The CDR3 runs 14 residues. V was cut by 3 bases and J by 12 bases, with 23 bases left in between. Germline-derived CDR1 and CDR2 are GTSNPN and SVGIG (reference sequence). The CDR3: CAWSARSHGETEYF. The DNA of the CDR3 is TGTGCCTGGAGCGCTAGGTCCCATGGGGAGACTGAGTACTTC.

The J gene is TRBJ1-1, the V gene TRBV3-1 (or the pseudogene TRBV3-2); TRBD1 aligns across 7 bases. The CDR3 runs to 14 residues. Looked up from germline, CDR1 is LGHDT and CDR2 is YNNKEL (reference sequence). Trimming removed 0 bases from V and 7 bases from J; junction bases left unmatched: 5. Here the CDR3 DNA reads TGTGCCAGCAGCCAAGAAGGGGGCTCGCTTGAAGCTTTCTTT. Protein: CASSQEGGSLEAFF.

The rearrangement uses TRBV30 and TRBJ1-2; D possibly corresponds to TRBD1 (5 bases). CDR1 GTSNPN and CDR2 SVGIG come from the germline V gene (reference sequence). CDR3 length: 13 residues. Trimming shortened V by 3 bases and J by 6 bases, and 14 bases separated the two germline ends. CDR3 DNA: TGTGCCTGGAGACTGGGGGGAATGGATGGCTACACCTTC. This encodes CAWRLGGMDGYTF.

The chain recombines TRBV7-3 with TRBJ1-1, with 8 nucleotides matching TRBD1. Germline lookup yields CDR1 SGHTA and CDR2 FQGTGA. Trimming took 5 bases from V and 4 from J; bases not matched to a gene: 6. This CDR3 is built from 14 residues. CDR3 sequence (DNA): TGTGCCAGCAGCCCTACAGGGGGGGTCACTGAAGCTTTCTTT. Translated: CASSPTGGVTEAFF.

This chain links TRBV9 with TRBJ1-2; 10 nucleotides line up with TRBD1. J was trimmed by 1 base and V by 2 bases; bases with no gene match: 8. Germline-derived CDR1 and CDR2 are SGDLS and YYNGEE. The CDR3 sequence is 17 residues long. In DNA, the CDR3 is TGTGCCAGCAGCGTGAGCGGGGGGACAGGGGATAACTATGGCTACACCTTC. Its protein is CASSVSGGTGDNYGYTF.

The CDR3: CAWSRSPASSYEQYF. CDR3 DNA: TGTGCCTGGAGTAGGAGTCCCGCCAGCTCGTACGAGCAGTACTTC. V usage is TRBV30 and J usage is TRBJ2-7; D is unclear. This CDR3 comprises 15 residues. Germline CDR1 and CDR2: GTSNPN and SVGIG (reference sequence). V was trimmed by 2 bases and J by 4 bases, leaving 18 bases between them.

The CDR3 DNA reads TGTGCCAGCAGCGTAGAGAACAGCCTCTATGGCTACACCTTC. Protein: CASSVENSLYGYTF. The gene calls are TRBV9 and TRBJ1-2; D call uncertain. Germline CDR1 and CDR2: SGDLS and YYNGEE. The CDR3 length is 14 residues. V was shortened by 0 bases and J by 4 bases, with 10 bases between the two germline ends.

The J gene is TRBJ2-3, the V gene TRBV4-1, with 10 bases identical to TRBD1. Germline V gene lookup returns CDR1 MGHRA and CDR2 YSYEKL. V lost 4 bases, J lost 4 bases, and 5 bases stayed unmatched. This CDR3 contains 15 residues. The CDR3: CASSLHGQGADTQYF. The CDR3 DNA reads as TGCGCCAGCAGCCTTCACGGACAGGGGGCAGATACGCAGTATTTT.

This clone has only a few counts. This chain joins TRBV10-2 and TRBJ1-1; D is undetermined. Germline V gene sequence: CDR1 WSHSY, CDR2 SAAADI. Trimming took 0 bases from V and 8 from J, leaving 7 bases between them. This CDR3 spans 12 amino acids. The CDR3: CASSESGREAFF. CDR3 in DNA: TGCGCCAGCAGTGAGTCGGGCAGGGAAGCTTTCTTT.

This chain joins TRBV6-5 and TRBJ2-1, with D possibly matching TRBD2 (5 bases). V was pared by 6 bases and J by 0 bases, with 12 bases between. Germline CDR1 is MNHEY and CDR2 is SVGAGI. The CDR3 covers 15 residues. The CDR3 region is CASSLGVSSYNEQFF. For the CDR3, the DNA is TGTGCCAGCAGCCTCGGGGTGAGCTCCTACAATGAGCAGTTCTTC.

The chain carries TRBV5-4 and TRBJ1-2; perhaps TRBD1 as D (6 bases). Germline loops: CDR1 SGHNT, CDR2 YYREEE (reference sequence). V was shortened by 4 bases and J by 1 base, with 17 bases between the two germline ends. The CDR3 contains 16 residues. In DNA, the CDR3 is TGTGCCAGCAGCCCTACAGGGAGCCCCCTTAACTATGGCTACACCTTC. Protein sequence: CASSPTGSPLNYGYTF.

The chain has TRBV7-5 and TRBJ1-1; TRBD1 was called by the table and not checked on the DNA. TRBV7-5 is classified as a pseudogene. The CDR3 loop spans 16 amino acids. The chain's CDR3 is CARSSILGTVPLEAFF. The CDR3 nucleotides are TGTGCCAGAAGCTCCATCTTAGGGACAGTCCCTTTAGAAGCTTTCTTT.

The chain recombines TRBV3-1 (or the pseudogene TRBV3-2) with TRBJ1-2; possible D gene TRBD1, 6 bases. This CDR3 has 13 residues. V was pared by 5 bases and J by 2 bases, with 9 bases between. The germline V gene has CDR1 LGHDT and CDR2 YNNKEL (reference sequence). Here the CDR3 DNA reads TGTGCCAGCAGCTACGGACAGAACTATGGCTACACCTTC. Its translation is CASSYGQNYGYTF.

The gene calls are TRBV27 and TRBJ1-2; perhaps TRBD1 as D (5 bases). V was cut by 4 bases and J by 2 bases, with 17 bases left in between. The germline CDR1 and CDR2 sequences are MNHEY and SMNVEV (reference sequence). The CDR3 length is 16 residues. This CDR3 reads CASSSLISGWNYGYTF. As DNA, the CDR3 is TGTGCCAGCAGTTCGCTCATATCAGGGTGGAACTATGGCTACACCTTC.

The V and J genes are TRBV9 and TRBJ1-3; D is unclear. Trimming took 4 bases from V and 0 from J, leaving 17 bases between them. The germline V gene encodes CDR1 SGDLS and CDR2 YYNGEE. This CDR3 spans 17 amino acids. The CDR3 reads CASSPKSAIDSGNTIYF. The CDR3 nucleotides are TGTGCCAGCAGCCCGAAGAGCGCGATTGACTCTGGAAACACCATATATTTT.

Written as DNA, the CDR3 is TGCGCCAGCAGTCCTGGACAGGGGACAACACCCCTCCACTTT. As protein: CASSPGQGTTPLHF. The gene calls are TRBV5-1 and TRBJ1-6; 9 nucleotides line up with TRBD1. Germline CDR1 is SGHRS and CDR2 is YFSETQ. The CDR3 contains 14 residues. V was pared by 5 bases and J by 11 bases, with 8 bases of the junction left unmatched.

The chain carries TRBV9 and TRBJ1-3; the D is unclear. CDR3 length: 13 residues. Germline CDR1 reads SGDLS; CDR2 reads YYNGEE. The V end was cut by 2 bases, the J end by 4 bases, with 7 bases between. CDR3 sequence (DNA): TGTGCCAGCAGCGTGGGCAGGGGAAACACCATATATTTT. Translated, it gives CASSVGRGNTIYF. The variable domain in full, completed from reference TRBV9 and TRBJ1-3, reads DSGVTQTPKHLITATGQRVTLRCSPRSGDLSVYWYQQSLDQGLQFLIQYYNGEERAKGNILERFSAQQFPDLHSELNLSSLELGDSALYFCASSVGRGNTIYFGEGSWLTVV.

V usage is TRBV19 and J usage is TRBJ1-5; 7 bases agree with TRBD1. Unmatched junction bases numbered 5, after V lost 6 bases and J lost 0 bases. Germline V gives CDR1 LNHDA, CDR2 SQIVND (reference sequence). The CDR3 is 15 residues long. CDR3 sequence reads: CASRQGRNSNQPQHF. DNA of the CDR3: TGTGCCAGTAGACAGGGGCGCAATAGCAATCAGCCCCAGCATTTT.